This TCR beta chain was found in a study of T cell responses to AZD1222 COVID-19 vaccine. TCRdb's copy holds only in-frame clones and misses some; the assay was immunoSEQ multiplex PCR. Among about 19,000 clones listed, about four fifths were seen once. The CDR3 runs to 15 residues. Per germline, CDR1 LGHDT and CDR2 YNNKEL (reference sequence). V lost 4 bases and J lost 5, with 15 bases in between. The TCR originated in an adult who received the AZD1222 COVID-19 vaccine. J is TRBJ2-1 and V is TRBV3-1 (or the pseudogene TRBV3-2); D may be TRBD2 (5 bases). Sequencing used peripheral blood, obtained 28 days after the second AZD1222 dose. CDR3 DNA sequence: TGTGCCAGCAGCCGTCGGGATAATGGCAACAATGAGCAGTTCTTC. Protein product: CASSRRDNGNNEQFF.